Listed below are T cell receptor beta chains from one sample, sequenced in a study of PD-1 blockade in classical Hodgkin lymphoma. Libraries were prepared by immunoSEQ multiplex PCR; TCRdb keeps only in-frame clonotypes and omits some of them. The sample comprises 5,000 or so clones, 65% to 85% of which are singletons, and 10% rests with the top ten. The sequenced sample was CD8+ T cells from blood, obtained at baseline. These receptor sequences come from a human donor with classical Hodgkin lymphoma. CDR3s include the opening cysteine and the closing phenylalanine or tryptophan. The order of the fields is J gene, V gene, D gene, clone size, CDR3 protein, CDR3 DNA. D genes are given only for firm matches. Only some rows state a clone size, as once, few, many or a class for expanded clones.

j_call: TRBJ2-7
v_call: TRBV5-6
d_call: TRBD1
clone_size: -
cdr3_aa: CASSPGQGSYEQYF
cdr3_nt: TGTGCCAGCAGCCCCGGACAGGGGTCCTACGAGCAGTACTTC

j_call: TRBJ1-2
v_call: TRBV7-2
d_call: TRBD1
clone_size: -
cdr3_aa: CASSPGQGGGYTF
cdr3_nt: TGTGCCAGCAGCCCGGGACAGGGAGGGGGCTACACCTTC

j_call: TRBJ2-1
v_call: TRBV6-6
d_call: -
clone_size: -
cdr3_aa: CASNGGRSNEQFF
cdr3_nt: TGTGCCAGCAACGGAGGGAGGAGCAATGAGCAGTTCTTC

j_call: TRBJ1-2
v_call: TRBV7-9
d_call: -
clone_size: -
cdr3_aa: CASSLERSLGYGYTF
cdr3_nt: TGTGCCAGCAGCTTAGAGCGGAGTTTGGGCTATGGCTACACCTTC

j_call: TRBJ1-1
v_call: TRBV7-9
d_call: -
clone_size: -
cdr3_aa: CASSLNWNTEAFF
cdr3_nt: TGTGCCAGCAGCTTAAACTGGAACACTGAAGCTTTCTTT

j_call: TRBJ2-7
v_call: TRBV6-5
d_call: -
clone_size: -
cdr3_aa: CASSYEGGSYEQYF
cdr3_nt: TGTGCCAGCAGTTACGAAGGAGGGTCCTACGAGCAGTACTTC

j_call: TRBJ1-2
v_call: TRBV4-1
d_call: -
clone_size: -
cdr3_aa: CASSQDKTVNYGYTF
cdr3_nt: TGCGCCAGCAGCCAAGATAAAACGGTTAACTATGGCTACACCTTC

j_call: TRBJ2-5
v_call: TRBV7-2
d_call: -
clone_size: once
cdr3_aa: CASSGQNQETQYF
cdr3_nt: TGTGCCAGCAGCGGACAGAACCAAGAGACCCAGTACTTC

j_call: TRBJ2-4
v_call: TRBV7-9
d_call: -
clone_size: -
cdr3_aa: CASSPVGDLAQYF
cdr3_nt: TGTGCCAGCAGCCCCGTAGGGGATTTAGCCCAGTACTTC

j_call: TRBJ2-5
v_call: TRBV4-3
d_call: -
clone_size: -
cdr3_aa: CASSQDSGGRKTQYF
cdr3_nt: TGCGCCAGCAGCCAAGATTCCGGGGGAAGGAAGACCCAGTACTTC